Shown below are 5 T cell receptor beta chains from a single sample sequenced in a study of blood T cell repertoires in COVID-19. Here immunoSEQ multiplex PCR was the method, and the copy in TCRdb shows in-frame clones only, minus some. The table lists about 230,000 clones, approximately 84% of them singletons. The sequenced sample consisted of peripheral blood. These receptors came from a middle-aged man with acute or convalescent COVID-19.

This sequence joins TRBV4-1 and TRBJ1-6, with D maybe TRBD1 (5 bases). CDR1 MGHRA and CDR2 YSYEKL come from the germline V gene. V was clipped by 0 bases and J by 2 bases, with 11 bases between them. The CDR3 consists of 17 residues. The CDR3 nucleotides are TGCGCCAGCAGCCAAGAAAACCAAGGGGCCTATAATTCACCCCTCCACTTT. Protein: CASSQENQGAYNSPLHF.

The V call is TRBV6-6, the J call TRBJ2-2, with unresolved D. Germline values: CDR1 MNHNY, CDR2 SVGAGI (reference sequence). V lost 6 bases and J 6 bases, leaving 11 bases between the germline ends. The CDR3 has 13 amino acids. CDR3 sequence (DNA): TGTGCCAGCAGCACTTCCTACCCCGGGGAGCTGTTTTTT. This encodes CASSTSYPGELFF.

The chain combines TRBV3-1 (or the pseudogene TRBV3-2) with TRBJ1-1; 9 nucleotides agree with TRBD1. Germline CDR1 is LGHDT and CDR2 is YNNKEL (reference sequence). The V segment lost 4 bases and the J segment 4 bases; nucleotides outside the gene matches: 4. The CDR3 covers 14 residues. The CDR3 region is CASSRETGGTEAFF. The CDR3 region has the DNA TGTGCCAGCAGCCGTGAGACAGGGGGCACTGAAGCTTTCTTT.

The genes are TRBV9 and TRBJ1-6, with D possibly being TRBD1 (6 bases). The CDR3 sequence is 15 residues long. Germline lookup yields CDR1 SGDLS and CDR2 YYNGEE. V lost 3 bases, J lost 0 bases, and 7 bases lay in between. In nucleotides, the CDR3 is TGTGCCAGCAGCGCGGACAGCTCCTATAATTCACCCCTCCACTTT. It encodes CASSADSSYNSPLHF.

This chain uses TRBV29-1 with TRBJ1-2; D may be TRBD1 (6 bases). Germline-derived CDR1 and CDR2 are SQVTM and ANQGSEA. CDR3 length equals 14 residues. Trimming pared 4 bases from V and 6 bases from J, leaving 18 bases between. The CDR3 coding sequence is TGCAGCGTTGTAGGTAGGGCCAGGGGCCATGGCTACACCTTC. Encoded protein: CSVVGRARGHGYTF.